The 8 T cell receptor beta chains listed next were all sequenced from one sample in a study of blood T cells in healthy people across ages. A second PCR, run for roughly 7 to 11 cycles, used a sample-barcoded 5' primer plus a J-beta primer mix. TCRdb independently ran MiXCR on the 5' RACE reads; one entry per CDR3 protein. The repertoire has 700,000 or so distinct CDR3 sequences, over 40% of them found once; the top ten carry 25% to 30%. The sequencing input was blood. The receptors were gathered from an elderly man in good health.

This sequence joins TRBV7-2 and TRBJ2-7; D gene uncertain. V shed 1 base and J shed 2 bases, with 12 bases lying between them. CDR1 and CDR2 (germline): SGHTA, FQGNSA. CDR3 length: 15 amino acids. In DNA, the CDR3 is TGTGCCAGCAGCTTAGGCTGGCAGGTTGCCTACGAGCAGTACTTC. This codes for CASSLGWQVAYEQYF.

This clonotype was recorded once. The V gene is TRBV29-1, the J gene TRBJ2-1; TRBD1 might be the D (7 bases). The V end was cut by 5 bases, the J end by 2 bases, with 19 bases between. The germline CDR1 and CDR2 sequences are SQVTM and ANQGSEA. The CDR3 has 16 residues. The CDR3 reads CSVQRGDSEAYNEQFF. CDR3 sequence (DNA): TGCAGCGTTCAAAGGGGGGACAGTGAAGCCTACAATGAGCAGTTCTTC.

The V gene is TRBV24-1, the J gene TRBJ2-7; 9 bases map to TRBD2. CDR3 length equals 18 residues. V gave up 3 bases and J gave up 7 bases; unmatched junction bases: 18. Looked up from germline, CDR1 is KGHDR and CDR2 is SFDVKD. CDR3 sequence (DNA): TGTGCCACCAGTGATCCCGTCAAGACTAGCGGCCCTGTTTCTGAGCAGTACTTC. Translation: CATSDPVKTSGPVSEQYF.

The chain couples TRBV3-1 to TRBJ1-2, with D perhaps TRBD1 (5 bases). The length of the CDR3 is 15 residues. Germline CDR1 reads LGHDT; CDR2 reads YNNKEL (reference sequence). V shed 4 bases and J shed 4 bases, with 16 bases lying between them. The DNA for the CDR3 is TGTGCCAGCAGCCGGCAGGGTGGCGGTGGCTATGGCTACACCTTC. It is translated as CASSRQGGGGYGYTF.

This sequence joins TRBV5-1 and TRBJ1-3; perhaps TRBD1 as D (6 bases). The CDR3 covers 16 residues. CDR1 and CDR2 from the germline V gene are SGHRS and YFSETQ. V was clipped by 4 bases and J by 2 bases, with 16 bases between them. DNA for the CDR3: TGCGCCAGCAGCCCAACAGGGAGCGACGCTGGAAACACCATATATTTT. It codes for CASSPTGSDAGNTIYF.

A note on this clonotype: A junction end diverges from the germline sequence, so it may reflect a read error. The gene calls are TRBV4-2 and TRBJ1-6; TRBD1 might be the D (5 bases). Germline CDR1 LGHNA, CDR2 YNFKEQ. The CDR3 contains 13 residues. The CDR3 sequence is CASSPGKVSPPHF. The CDR3 nucleotides read TGTGCCAGCAGCCCAGGGAAGGTATCACCCCCCCACTTT.

The chain uses TRBV29-1 and TRBJ2-3; no firm D call. Trimming stripped 5 bases from V and 3 bases from J, with 24 bases between. The germline V gene has CDR1 SQVTM and CDR2 ANQGSEA. CDR3 size: 17 residues. The CDR3 nucleotides read TGCAGCGTTACTAAATTTGGGCCCCGTGTGGAAACAGATACGCAGTATTTT. This codes for CSVTKFGPRVETDTQYF.

The chain is built from TRBV6-4 and TRBJ2-2; 10 bases are a match to TRBD1. The ends lost 5 bases at V and 4 bases at J; junction bases unmatched: 4. The CDR3 totals 15 residues. CDR1 and CDR2 from the germline V gene are MRHNA and SNTAGT. CDR3 region: CASSLGQGSTGELFF. The CDR3 coding sequence is TGTGCCAGCAGTTTGGGACAGGGGTCCACCGGGGAGCTGTTTTTT.